This T cell receptor (beta chain) was recorded in a study of blood T cells in healthy people across ages. Study observations and caveats: Bulk PBMC profiling left naive and antigen-experienced comparisons inconclusive. The diversity estimates, figures obtained from one million T cells, were considered underestimates.

Isolated per sample were at least 6 million PBMCs. At least ten counts were recorded for this clonotype. The antigen remains undetermined. Primed by a sample-barcoded 5' primer and a J-beta primer mix, a second PCR proceeded for 7 to 11 cycles. Each cDNA molecule was tagged by a template-switch adaptor that had 12 random nucleotides. TCRdb ran MiXCR on the 5' RACE reads and lists one entry per CDR3 protein. The table includes approximately 900,000 distinct CDR3 sequences, about 44% detected once. V lost 3 bases and J lost 3, with 9 bases in between. Germline lookup yields CDR1 SEHNR and CDR2 FQNEAQ (reference sequence). This CDR3 region has 13 residues.

The sequence was obtained from a man between 25 and 39 years old in good health. This sequence joins TRBV7-9 and TRBJ2-7; tentative D call: TRBD1 (6 bases). Sequencing input: blood. The CDR3: CASSLTGLYEQYF. CDR3 DNA sequence: TGTGCCAGCAGCTTGACAGGACTCTACGAGCAGTACTTC.